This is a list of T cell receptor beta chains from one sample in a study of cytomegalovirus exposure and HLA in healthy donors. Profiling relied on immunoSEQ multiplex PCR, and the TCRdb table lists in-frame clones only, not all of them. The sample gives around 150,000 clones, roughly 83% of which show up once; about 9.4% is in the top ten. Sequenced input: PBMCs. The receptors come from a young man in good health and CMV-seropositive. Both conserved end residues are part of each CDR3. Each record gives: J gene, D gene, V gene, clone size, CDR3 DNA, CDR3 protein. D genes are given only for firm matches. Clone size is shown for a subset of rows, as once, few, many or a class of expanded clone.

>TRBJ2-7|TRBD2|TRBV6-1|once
TGTGCCAGCAGTGAGTGGCGGGGGAGCGCCTACGAGCAGTACTTC
CASSEWRGSAYEQYF
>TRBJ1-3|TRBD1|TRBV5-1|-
TGCGCCAGCAGCTTGGCGACAGGGGCTTCCGGAAACACCATATATTTT
CASSLATGASGNTIYF
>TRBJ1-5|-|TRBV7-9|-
TGTGCCAGCAGCTCAGGACAGCAAAGAGGTCAGCCCCAGCATTTT
CASSSGQQRGQPQHF
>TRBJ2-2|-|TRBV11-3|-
TGTGCCAGCAGCTTTCACAGGGACACCGGGGAGCTGTTTTTT
CASSFHRDTGELFF
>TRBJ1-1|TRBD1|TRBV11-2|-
TGTGCCAGCAGCTCCTACAGGGGGTTGAACACTGAAGCTTTCTTT
CASSSYRGLNTEAFF
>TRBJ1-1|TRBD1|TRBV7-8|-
TGTGCCAGCAGCTCCCTCCGGGACAGCGCTTCGGAGATGAACACTGAAGCTTTCTTT
CASSSLRDSASEMNTEAFF
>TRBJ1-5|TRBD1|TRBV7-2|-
TGTGCCAGCAGCTTGGGACAGCTAAAAAATAATCAGCCCCAGCATTTT
CASSLGQLKNNQPQHF
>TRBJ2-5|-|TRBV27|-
TGTGCCAGCAGTTCCCTAGCCGGAGTAATGGAGACCCAGTACTTC
CASSSLAGVMETQYF
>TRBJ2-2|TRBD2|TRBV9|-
TGTGCCAGCAGCGCCTTAGCGGGGGGCCCCTCGAACACCGGGGAGCTGTTTTTT
CASSALAGGPSNTGELFF
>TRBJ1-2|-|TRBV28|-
TGTGCCAGCAGACTCCCTGGTCCGGGGAGCTATGGCTACACCTTC
CASRLPGPGSYGYTF